This T cell receptor (beta chain) stems from a study of T cell responses to AZD1222 COVID-19 vaccine. Data came from immunoSEQ multiplex PCR; TCRdb stores just in-frame clones and leaves some out. Here the sample spans roughly 150,000 clones, about 88% being singletons. The germline V gene has CDR1 MNHEY and CDR2 SVGAGI. This CDR3 has 14 amino acids. Trimming left V 2 bases short and J 4 bases short, with 11 bases between. As for this clone: Its specificity is unknown.

Study-wide findings and caveats: After the peak T cell response, and only then, were repertoires sampled. Dominant at 160-218 and 743-854, vaccine-associated CD4 TCRs also spanned spike. There were mostly white British donors and more females than males, and clonal diversity was possibly underestimated. An increase in Spike-specific TCR breadth and depth was observed after two AZD1222 doses.

This specimen consisted of peripheral blood, obtained after recovery from COVID-19. The TCR was taken from an adult who had recovered from COVID-19. V is TRBV6-5 and J is TRBJ1-2; a possible D gene is TRBD1 (5 bases). CDR3 DNA: TGTGCCAGCAGTTACAGGGGATTTGGCTATGGCTACACCTTC. Translation: CASSYRGFGYGYTF.